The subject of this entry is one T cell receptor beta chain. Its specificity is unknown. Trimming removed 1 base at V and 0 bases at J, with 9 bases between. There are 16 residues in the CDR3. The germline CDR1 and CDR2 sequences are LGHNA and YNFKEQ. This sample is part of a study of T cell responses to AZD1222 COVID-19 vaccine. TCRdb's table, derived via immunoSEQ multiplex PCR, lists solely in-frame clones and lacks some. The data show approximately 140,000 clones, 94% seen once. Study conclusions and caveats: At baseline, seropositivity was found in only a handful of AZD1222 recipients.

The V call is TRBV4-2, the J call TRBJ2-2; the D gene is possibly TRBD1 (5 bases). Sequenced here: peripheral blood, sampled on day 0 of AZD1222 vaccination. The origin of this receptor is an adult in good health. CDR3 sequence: CASSQAAQANTGELFF. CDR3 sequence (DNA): TGTGCCAGCAGCCAAGCAGCACAGGCGAACACCGGGGAGCTGTTTTTT.